This T cell receptor (beta chain) was recorded in a study of T cell changes during pregnancy in multiple sclerosis (dated by TCRdb to about 2019). About the investigation overall: In women with multiple sclerosis, the researchers looked at how the T cell repertoire shifted as pregnancy progressed.

Of note for this clone: There is no known antigen for this receptor. Base qualities are missing; no much larger clone stands one base away.

The library was prepared using the immunoSEQ multiplex PCR assay. Drawn from immuneACCESS, this table holds only the in-frame rearrangements with V and J called that TCRdb kept. Clones are partly lost; checked studies trace under half to an unresolved V gene and leave the rest unexplained. A total of 39,000 or so clones appear in this sample, over 90% of them only once. Together, the top ten hold under 0.45% of the sample. The sequencing here drew on CD4+ T cells from peripheral blood mononuclear cells, taken after pregnancy. This receptor was taken from a female donor in good health, enrolled as a control in a pregnancy study.

CDR3 reads: CASSQGQTFGETQYF. The bases are TGTGCCAGCAGCCAGGGACAGACTTTCGGAGAGACCCAGTACTTC. Recombination linked TRBV7-9 to TRBJ2-5; 7 of the junction bases match TRBD1. Including the terminal cysteine and phenylalanine, the CDR3 comprises 15 residues. The entry retains the CDR3 DNA only, 45 bases that are in frame from base 1. Germline trimming amounts to 5 bases on V and 4 bases on J, with 10 as the count of junction bases outside the gene matches. CDR1 and CDR2, per the germline V gene (reference sequence), are SEHNR and FQNEAQ.